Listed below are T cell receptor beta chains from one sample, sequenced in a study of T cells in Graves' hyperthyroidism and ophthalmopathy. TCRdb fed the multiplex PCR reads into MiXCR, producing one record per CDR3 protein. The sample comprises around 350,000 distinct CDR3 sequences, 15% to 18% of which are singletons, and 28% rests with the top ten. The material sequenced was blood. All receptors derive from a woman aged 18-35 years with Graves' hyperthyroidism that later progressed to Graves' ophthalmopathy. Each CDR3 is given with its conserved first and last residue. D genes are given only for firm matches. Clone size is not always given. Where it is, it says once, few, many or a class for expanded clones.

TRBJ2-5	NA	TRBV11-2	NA	CASSPFGASVKRGQYF	TGTGCCAGCAGCCCCTTCGGGGCTAGCGTGAAACGCGGCCAGTACTTC
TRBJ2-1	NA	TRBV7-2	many	CASSPVDGDNEQFF	TGTGCCAGCAGCCCCGTGGACGGGGACAATGAGCAGTTCTTC
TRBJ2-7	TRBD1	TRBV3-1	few	CASSQDIWTGGLYEQYF	TGTGCCAGCAGCCAAGATATTTGGACAGGGGGCCTCTACGAGCAGTACTTC
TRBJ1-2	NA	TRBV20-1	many	CSARDANYGYTF	TGCAGTGCTAGAGATGCTAACTATGGCTACACCTTC
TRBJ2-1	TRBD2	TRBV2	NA	CASRGLVGQFF	TGTGCCAGCAGGGGACTAGTCGGGCAGTTCTTC
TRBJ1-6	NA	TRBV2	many	CASRANSPLHF	TGTGCCAGCAGGGCTAATTCACCCCTCCACTTT
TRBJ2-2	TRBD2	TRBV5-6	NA	CASSLKLAGVSTGELFF	TGTGCCAGCAGCTTGAAGCTAGCGGGAGTTTCGACCGGGGAGCTGTTTTTT
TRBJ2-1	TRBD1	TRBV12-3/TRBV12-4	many	CASSLYGDRYNEQFF	TGTGCCAGCAGTTTATATGGGGACAGATACAATGAGCAGTTCTTC
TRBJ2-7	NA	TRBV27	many	CASSFRTGGLSYEQYF	TGTGCCAGCAGTTTCCGAACAGGGGGACTATCCTACGAGCAGTACTTC
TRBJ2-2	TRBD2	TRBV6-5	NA	CASSTRLADVGPNTGELFF	TGTGCCAGCAGTACCCGACTAGCGGACGTCGGCCCTAACACCGGGGAGCTGTTTTTT
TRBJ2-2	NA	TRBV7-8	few	CASSTRTFTGELFF	TGTGCCAGCAGCACCCGGACTTTCACCGGGGAGCTGTTTTTT
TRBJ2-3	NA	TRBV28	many	CASSLGGASTDTQYF	TGTGCCAGCAGCCTTGGGGGGGCTAGCACAGATACGCAGTATTTT
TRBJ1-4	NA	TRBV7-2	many	CASSPRPRNEKLFF	TGTGCCAGCAGCCCGAGGCCCCGTAATGAAAAACTGTTTTTT
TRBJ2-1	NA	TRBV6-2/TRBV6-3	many	CASSYEAHNEQFF	TGTGCCAGCAGTTACGAGGCCCACAATGAGCAGTTCTTC
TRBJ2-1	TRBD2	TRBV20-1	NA	CSASDLGLAEGNEQFF	TGCAGTGCTAGCGATTTGGGACTAGCGGAGGGGAATGAGCAGTTCTTC
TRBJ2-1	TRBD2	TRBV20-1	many	CSARVGLAGRTYNEQFF	TGCAGTGCTAGAGTTGGGCTAGCGGGACGAACCTACAATGAGCAGTTCTTC
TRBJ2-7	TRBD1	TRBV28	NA	CASSLRTYRGSYEQYF	TGTGCCAGCAGCCTGCGGACGTACAGGGGATCCTACGAGCAGTACTTC
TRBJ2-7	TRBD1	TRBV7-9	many	CASSAGQGGGNEQYF	TGTGCCAGCAGCGCCGGACAGGGGGGCGGAAACGAGCAGTACTTC
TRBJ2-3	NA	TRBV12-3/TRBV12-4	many	CASSYSGASTDTQYF	TGTGCCAGCAGCTACAGCGGAGCAAGCACAGATACGCAGTATTTT
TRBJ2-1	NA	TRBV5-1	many	CASSLIGGEGNEQFF	TGCGCCAGCAGCTTGATCGGGGGTGAGGGGAATGAGCAGTTCTTC
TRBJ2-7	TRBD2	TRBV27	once	CASSQRTSEASEQYF	TGTGCCAGCAGCCAGAGGACTAGCGAGGCCTCCGAGCAGTACTTC
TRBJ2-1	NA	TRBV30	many	CAWSPGGYNEQFF	TGTGCCTGGAGTCCCGGGGGTTACAATGAGCAGTTCTTC
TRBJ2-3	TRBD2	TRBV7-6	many	CASSLGGGTTDTQYF	TGTGCCAGCAGCTTGGGCGGGGGGACCACAGATACGCAGTATTTT
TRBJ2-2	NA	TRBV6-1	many	CASCSSVDTGELFF	TGTGCCAGCTGCTCTAGCGTGGACACCGGGGAGCTGTTTTTT
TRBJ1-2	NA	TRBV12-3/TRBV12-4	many	CASSLGRNRYTF	TGTGCCAGCAGTTTAGGAAGAAATCGCTACACCTTC
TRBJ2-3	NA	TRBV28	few	CASRLLWEGATQYF	TGTGCCAGCAGGTTACTATGGGAGGGGGCAACGCAGTATTTT
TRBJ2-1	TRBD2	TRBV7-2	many	CASSLARAGDQFF	TGTGCCAGCAGCTTAGCGCGGGCGGGAGATCAGTTCTTC
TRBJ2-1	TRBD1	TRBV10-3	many	CAISTPGRDRASEQFF	TGTGCCATCAGTACCCCCGGCCGGGACAGGGCGTCTGAGCAGTTCTTC
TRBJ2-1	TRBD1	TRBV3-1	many	CASSLTGAGGEQFF	TGTGCCAGCAGCCTGACAGGGGCGGGCGGTGAGCAGTTCTTC
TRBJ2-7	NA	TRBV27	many	CASSRRFSQVSPPSSYEQYF	TGTGCCAGCAGTCGTCGTTTCTCGCAGGTGTCCCCGCCCAGCTCCTACGAGCAGTACTTC
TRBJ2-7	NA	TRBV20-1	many	CSARDGKLTPEQYF	TGCAGTGCTAGAGACGGTAAACTCACCCCCGAGCAGTACTTC
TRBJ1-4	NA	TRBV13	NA	CASSLYSQGEKLFF	TGTGCCAGCAGCTTATATTCTCAGGGTGAAAAACTGTTTTTT
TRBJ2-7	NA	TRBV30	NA	CAWSSRSSEQYF	TGTGCCTGGAGTTCCAGGTCAAGTGAGCAGTACTTC
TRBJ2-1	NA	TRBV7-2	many	CASRLAHEQFF	TGTGCCAGCAGACTAGCCCATGAGCAGTTCTTC
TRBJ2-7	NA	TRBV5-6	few	CASGLLRWARGPLRYTYEQYF	TGTGCCAGCGGCCTATTGCGGTGGGCTAGAGGGCCTCTAAGATATACCTACGAGCAGTACTTC
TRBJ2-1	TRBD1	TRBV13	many	CASSSYWTGGPSYNEQFF	TGTGCCAGCAGCTCATACTGGACAGGGGGCCCCTCCTACAATGAGCAGTTCTTC
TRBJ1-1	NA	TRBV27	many	CASSLFGGDTEAFF	TGTGCCAGCAGTTTATTTGGCGGGGACACTGAAGCTTTCTTT
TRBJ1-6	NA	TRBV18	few	CASSPRPLRDSPLHF	TGTGCCAGCTCACCTCGGCCCTTGAGGGATTCACCCCTCCACTTT
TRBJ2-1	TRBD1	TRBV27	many	CASSAGQGAYNEQFF	TGTGCCAGCAGTGCCGGACAGGGGGCTTACAATGAGCAGTTCTTC
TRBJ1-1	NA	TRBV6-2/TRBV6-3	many	CASTFPVEGTEIPEAFF	TGTGCCAGCACCTTCCCGGTTGAGGGGACGGAAATCCCTGAAGCTTTCTTT
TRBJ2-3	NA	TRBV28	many	CASSLLVGSSTDTQYF	TGTGCCAGCAGTTTGTTGGTCGGGAGTAGTACAGATACGCAGTATTTT
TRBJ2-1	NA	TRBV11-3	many	CASSSPARDPSSNEQFF	TGTGCCAGCAGCTCACCCGCCCGGGACCCGTCTAGCAATGAGCAGTTCTTC
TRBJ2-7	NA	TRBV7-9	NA	CASSLAKSEQYF	TGTGCCAGCAGCTTAGCGAAGTCAGAGCAGTACTTC
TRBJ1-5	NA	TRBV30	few	CAWSARGTNQPQHF	TGTGCCTGGAGTGCGAGGGGGACCAATCAGCCCCAGCATTTT
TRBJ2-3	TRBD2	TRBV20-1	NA	CSANLAGWGTDTQYF	TGCAGTGCTAATCTAGCGGGATGGGGAACAGATACGCAGTATTTT
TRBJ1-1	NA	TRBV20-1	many	CSARRQANTEAFF	TGCAGTGCTAGGAGACAGGCCAACACTGAAGCTTTCTTT
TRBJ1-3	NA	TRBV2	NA	CASSGPMGSGNTIYF	TGTGCCAGCAGTGGTCCCATGGGCTCTGGAAACACCATATATTTT
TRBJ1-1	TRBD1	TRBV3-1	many	CASSPEGRGRPEAFF	TGTGCCAGCAGCCCCGAGGGGAGGGGGCGACCTGAAGCTTTCTTT
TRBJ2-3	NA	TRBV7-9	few	CASQRAALFADTQYF	TGTGCCAGCCAGCGGGCGGCGTTGTTCGCAGATACGCAGTATTTT
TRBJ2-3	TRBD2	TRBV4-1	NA	CASSQVYSGGTTDTQYF	TGCGCCAGCAGCCAAGTATACAGCGGGGGTACCACAGATACGCAGTATTTT
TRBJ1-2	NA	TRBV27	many	CASSSQGGFYGYTF	TGTGCCAGCAGTTCCCAGGGCGGATTCTATGGCTACACCTTC
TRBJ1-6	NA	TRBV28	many	CASSSGRPLHF	TGTGCCAGCAGTTCAGGAAGACCCCTCCACTTT
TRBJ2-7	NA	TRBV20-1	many	CSARADYEQYF	TGCAGTGCTAGGGCTGATTACGAGCAGTACTTC
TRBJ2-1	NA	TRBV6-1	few	CASSENRERYNEQFF	TGTGCCAGCAGTGAAAACAGGGAGAGGTACAATGAGCAGTTCTTC
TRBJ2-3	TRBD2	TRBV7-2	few	CASSLVPSGRLTKGADTQYF	TGTGCCAGCAGCTTAGTGCCTAGCGGGAGGTTAACAAAGGGGGCAGATACGCAGTATTTT
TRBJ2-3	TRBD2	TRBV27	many	CASTPLALAGVGSQYF	TGTGCCAGCACCCCGCTGGCACTAGCGGGAGTTGGTTCGCAGTATTTT
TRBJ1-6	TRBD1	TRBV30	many	CAWSNSRQGVVNSPLHF	TGTGCCTGGAGCAACTCGCGACAGGGCGTGGTGAATTCACCCCTCCACTTT
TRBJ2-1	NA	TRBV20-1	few	CSARNRDTYNEQFF	TGCAGTGCTAGGAACCGGGACACCTACAATGAGCAGTTCTTC
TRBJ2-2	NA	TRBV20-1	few	CSARGPGELFF	TGCAGTGCTAGAGGACCGGGGGAGCTGTTTTTT